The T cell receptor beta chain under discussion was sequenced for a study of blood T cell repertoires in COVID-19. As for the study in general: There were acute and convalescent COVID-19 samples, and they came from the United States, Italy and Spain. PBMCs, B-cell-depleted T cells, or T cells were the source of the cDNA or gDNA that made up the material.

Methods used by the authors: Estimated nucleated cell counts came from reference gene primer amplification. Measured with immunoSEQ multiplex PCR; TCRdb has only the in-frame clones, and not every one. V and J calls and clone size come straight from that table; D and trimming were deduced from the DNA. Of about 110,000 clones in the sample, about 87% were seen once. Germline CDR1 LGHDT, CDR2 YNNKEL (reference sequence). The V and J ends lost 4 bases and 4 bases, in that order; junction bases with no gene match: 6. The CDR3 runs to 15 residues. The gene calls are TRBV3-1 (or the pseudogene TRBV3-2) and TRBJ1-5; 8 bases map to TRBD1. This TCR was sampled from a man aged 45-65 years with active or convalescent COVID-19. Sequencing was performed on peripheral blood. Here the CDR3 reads CASSPQGAPNQPQHF. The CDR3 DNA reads TGTGCCAGCAGCCCGCAGGGGGCACCGAATCAGCCCCAGCATTTT.